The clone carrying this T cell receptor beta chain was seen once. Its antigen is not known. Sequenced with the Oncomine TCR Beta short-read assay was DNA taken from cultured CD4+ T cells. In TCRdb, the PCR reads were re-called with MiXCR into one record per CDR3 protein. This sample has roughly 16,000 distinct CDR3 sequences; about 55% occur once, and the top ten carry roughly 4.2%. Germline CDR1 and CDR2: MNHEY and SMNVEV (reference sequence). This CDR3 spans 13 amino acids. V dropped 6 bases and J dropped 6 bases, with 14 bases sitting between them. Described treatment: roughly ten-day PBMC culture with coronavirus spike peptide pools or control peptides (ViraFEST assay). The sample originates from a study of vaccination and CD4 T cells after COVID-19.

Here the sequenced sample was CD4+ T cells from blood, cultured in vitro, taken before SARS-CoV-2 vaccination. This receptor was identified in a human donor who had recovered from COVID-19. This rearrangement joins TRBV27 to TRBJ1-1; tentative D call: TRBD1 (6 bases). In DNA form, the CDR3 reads TGTGCCAGCAGGACCAGGGGCTACGCTGAAGCTTTCTTT. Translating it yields CASRTRGYAEAFF.